This TCR beta chain is drawn from a study of control samples from healthy donors and cancer patients. With V trimmed by 5 bases and J by 0 bases, 5 bases remained unmatched. CDR1 is SNHLY and CDR2 is FYNNEI in the germline V gene. The CDR3 consists of 15 residues. Some clones are missing from TCRdb's copy, which holds only in-frame ones; the method was immunoSEQ multiplex PCR. This sample yields about 59,000 clones, of which roughly 90% are seen a single time; 1.7% belongs to the top ten. The specimen was PBMCs. V and J are TRBV2 and TRBJ2-3, with 7 bases aligning to TRBD1. The clonotype originates from a middle-aged man with colorectal cancer. The CDR3 here is CASSLEGASTDTQYF. The CDR3 DNA sequence: TGTGCCAGCAGTTTAGAGGGGGCTAGCACAGATACGCAGTATTTT.